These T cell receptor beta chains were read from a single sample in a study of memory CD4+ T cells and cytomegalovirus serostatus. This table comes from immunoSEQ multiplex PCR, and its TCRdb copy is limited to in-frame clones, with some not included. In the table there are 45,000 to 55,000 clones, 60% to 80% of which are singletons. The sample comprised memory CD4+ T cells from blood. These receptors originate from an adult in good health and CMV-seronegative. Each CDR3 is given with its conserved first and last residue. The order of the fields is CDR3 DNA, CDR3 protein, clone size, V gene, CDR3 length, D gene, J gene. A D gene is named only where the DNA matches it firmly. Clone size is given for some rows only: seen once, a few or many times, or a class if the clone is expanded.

DNA: TGTGCCAGCACCCGGGAGAGTAGCTCCTACAATGAGCAGTTCTTC; CDR3: CASTRESSSYNEQFF; size: NA; V: TRBV2; length: 15; D: NA; J: TRBJ2-1
DNA: TGTGCCAGCAGTGGGCCCGCAGGGGGGGTTCGAGAGACCCAGTACTTC; CDR3: CASSGPAGGVRETQYF; size: NA; V: TRBV6-1; length: 16; D: NA; J: TRBJ2-5
DNA: TGCGCCAGCAGCAAGGAGGCCGTTTCCTACGAGCAGTACTTC; CDR3: CASSKEAVSYEQYF; size: NA; V: TRBV5-1; length: 14; D: NA; J: TRBJ2-7
DNA: TGCGCCAGCTGCAGCTCTGGGGCCAACGTCCTGACTTTC; CDR3: CASCSSGANVLTF; size: NA; V: TRBV10-2; length: 13; D: NA; J: TRBJ2-6
DNA: TGTGCCAGCATCGGCGACCGGTGGACCCAGTACTTC; CDR3: CASIGDRWTQYF; size: NA; V: TRBV6-1; length: 12; D: NA; J: TRBJ2-5
DNA: TGTGCCAGCAGCGGGACAGGCCCCAATCAGCCCCAGCATTTT; CDR3: CASSGTGPNQPQHF; size: NA; V: TRBV28; length: 14; D: TRBD1; J: TRBJ1-5
DNA: TGTGCCAGCAGTTTCGTGACTAGCGGGACGGGTGAGCAGTTCTTC; CDR3: CASSFVTSGTGEQFF; size: NA; V: TRBV27; length: 15; D: TRBD2; J: TRBJ2-1
DNA: TGTGCCACGAGGGAGACTAGCGGAAGCACAGATACGCAGTATTTT; CDR3: CATRETSGSTDTQYF; size: few; V: TRBV6-5; length: 15; D: TRBD2; J: TRBJ2-3
DNA: TGTGCCTGGAGTATCGGATACGAGCAGTACTTC; CDR3: CAWSIGYEQYF; size: NA; V: TRBV30; length: 11; D: NA; J: TRBJ2-7
DNA: TGTGCCAGCACCTTAAGGTTGGTATACAATGAGCAGTTCTTC; CDR3: CASTLRLVYNEQFF; size: NA; V: TRBV28; length: 14; D: NA; J: TRBJ2-1
DNA: TGTGCCAGCGGAGGAGCGGGAGTTGGAGAGACCCAGTACTTC; CDR3: CASGGAGVGETQYF; size: NA; V: TRBV6-1; length: 14; D: TRBD2; J: TRBJ2-5
DNA: TGTGCCATTAACAGGGCTTCCGGAAACACCATATATTTT; CDR3: CAINRASGNTIYF; size: NA; V: TRBV21-1; length: 13; D: NA; J: TRBJ1-3
DNA: TGTGCCAGCAGTGACAACAGCCGCACTGAAGCTTTCTTT; CDR3: CASSDNSRTEAFF; size: NA; V: TRBV6-4; length: 13; D: NA; J: TRBJ1-1
DNA: TGCAGCGTTGAAGATCCTACTAAGAGCTCCTACGAGCAGTACTTC; CDR3: CSVEDPTKSSYEQYF; size: NA; V: TRBV29-1; length: 15; D: NA; J: TRBJ2-7
DNA: TGTGCTAGTGGTTTGGCAGGGGGCGCCTGGAGGGGCTACACCTTC; CDR3: CASGLAGGAWRGYTF; size: NA; V: TRBV12-5; length: 15; D: TRBD1; J: TRBJ1-2
DNA: TGTGCCAGCAGTGAAGGTCTGGGTTCGGTGGCAGATACGCAGTATTTT; CDR3: CASSEGLGSVADTQYF; size: NA; V: TRBV2; length: 16; D: NA; J: TRBJ2-3
DNA: TGTGCCACCAGCAGAGATTTTAATTACGAGCAGTACTTC; CDR3: CATSRDFNYEQYF; size: NA; V: TRBV15; length: 13; D: NA; J: TRBJ2-7
DNA: TGTGCCATCAGTGAGTCGGGTCTGGCCAGCGCCAAGAATTCAGATACGCAGTATTTT; CDR3: CAISESGLASAKNSDTQYF; size: NA; V: TRBV10-3; length: 19; D: NA; J: TRBJ2-3
DNA: TGTGCCAGCAATAAGGACGCCCTTTACCAAGAGACCCAGTACTTC; CDR3: CASNKDALYQETQYF; size: few; V: TRBV2; length: 15; D: NA; J: TRBJ2-5
DNA: TGCGCCAGCAGTGAGGGACAGGGGCTACGGGAGACCCAGTACTTC; CDR3: CASSEGQGLRETQYF; size: NA; V: TRBV10-1; length: 15; D: TRBD1; J: TRBJ2-5
DNA: TGTGCCAGCAGCTTAGTTCTACGGACTAGCGTCGACGAGCAGTACTTC; CDR3: CASSLVLRTSVDEQYF; size: NA; V: TRBV7-9; length: 16; D: TRBD2; J: TRBJ2-7
DNA: TGTGCCAGCAGTTTATCTGCATTCGTCCAGGACTATGGCTACACCTTC; CDR3: CASSLSAFVQDYGYTF; size: NA; V: TRBV27; length: 16; D: NA; J: TRBJ1-2
DNA: TGTGCCAGCATACGGGGAACTGAAGCTTTCTTT; CDR3: CASIRGTEAFF; size: NA; V: TRBV6-5; length: 11; D: NA; J: TRBJ1-1
DNA: TGTGCCAGCTCACCGGGACAGCTCTACGAGCAGTACTTC; CDR3: CASSPGQLYEQYF; size: NA; V: TRBV18; length: 13; D: TRBD1; J: TRBJ2-7
DNA: TGTGCCAGCAAACAAACAGGGCTAGGTGCAGATACGCAGTATTTT; CDR3: CASKQTGLGADTQYF; size: NA; V: TRBV6-5; length: 15; D: NA; J: TRBJ2-3
DNA: TGTGCCTGGAGTAATGCCCCCGGGACAGGGGGACCCTATAGCAATCAGCCCCAGCATTTT; CDR3: CAWSNAPGTGGPYSNQPQHF; size: NA; V: TRBV30; length: 20; D: TRBD1; J: TRBJ1-5
DNA: TGTGCCAGCAGCCGGGGACAGGCTTACTCCTACGAGCAGTACTTC; CDR3: CASSRGQAYSYEQYF; size: NA; V: TRBV5-6; length: 15; D: TRBD1; J: TRBJ2-7
DNA: TGTGCCAGCAGTTCCAAGCGCGCCTCTAATGAAAAACTGTTTTTT; CDR3: CASSSKRASNEKLFF; size: NA; V: TRBV27; length: 15; D: NA; J: TRBJ1-4
DNA: TGTGCCAGCAGCGTAGTAACTAGCGGGAGGGCCCCGCAGTATTTT; CDR3: CASSVVTSGRAPQYF; size: NA; V: TRBV9; length: 15; D: TRBD2; J: TRBJ2-3
DNA: TGCGCCAGCAGCGACCCCGGCGGCAGGAGGATAGCATATGGCTACACCTTC; CDR3: CASSDPGGRRIAYGYTF; size: NA; V: TRBV4-1; length: 17; D: NA; J: TRBJ1-2
DNA: TGTGCCAGCAGCTCCCCCCCCCGACAGGGGGCCAGCTCCTACAATGAGCAGTTCTTC; CDR3: CASSSPPRQGASSYNEQFF; size: NA; V: TRBV7-9; length: 19; D: TRBD1; J: TRBJ2-1
DNA: TGTGCCAGCAGACCAAGGGGTACCAGCTCCTACGAGCAGTACTTC; CDR3: CASRPRGTSSYEQYF; size: NA; V: TRBV6-5; length: 15; D: NA; J: TRBJ2-7
DNA: TGTGCCAGCAGCCCCAGGGGGGGGTTCACCTACGAGCAGTACTTC; CDR3: CASSPRGGFTYEQYF; size: few; V: TRBV7-9; length: 15; D: NA; J: TRBJ2-7
DNA: TGTGCCAGCAGTATGGGACAGGGGGCGGGTGAGCAGTTCTTC; CDR3: CASSMGQGAGEQFF; size: NA; V: TRBV27; length: 14; D: TRBD1; J: TRBJ2-1
DNA: TGTGCCTGGACTCAGGGGAATTATCAGCCCCAGCATTTT; CDR3: CAWTQGNYQPQHF; size: NA; V: TRBV30; length: 13; D: NA; J: TRBJ1-5
DNA: TGTGCCAGCAGTCGACGGCGTGGGACGGTCTATGGCTACACCTTC; CDR3: CASSRRRGTVYGYTF; size: NA; V: TRBV5-6; length: 15; D: NA; J: TRBJ1-2
DNA: TGTGCCAGCAGCTTAGATGCCCTTTACAATGAGCAGTTCTTC; CDR3: CASSLDALYNEQFF; size: once; V: TRBV11-3; length: 14; D: NA; J: TRBJ2-1
DNA: TGTGCCAGCAGCTTGGGACTAGCGAACTACGAGCAGTACTTC; CDR3: CASSLGLANYEQYF; size: NA; V: TRBV5-5; length: 14; D: TRBD2; J: TRBJ2-7
DNA: TGTGCCAGCAGCCCCTTCTGGCCAACTAATGAAAAACTGTTTTTT; CDR3: CASSPFWPTNEKLFF; size: once; V: TRBV27; length: 15; D: NA; J: TRBJ1-4
DNA: TGTGCCAGCAGTAATCGGCCCAGGGTCACAGCCTACGAGCAGTACTTC; CDR3: CASSNRPRVTAYEQYF; size: NA; V: TRBV28; length: 16; D: NA; J: TRBJ2-7
DNA: TGTGCCAGCAGTTTCAGGCAGGGAGGATCACCCCTCCACTTT; CDR3: CASSFRQGGSPLHF; size: NA; V: TRBV28; length: 14; D: NA; J: TRBJ1-6
DNA: TGTGCCAGCAGCCCGGGACAGGGAAGATACGAGCAGTACTTC; CDR3: CASSPGQGRYEQYF; size: NA; V: TRBV4-2; length: 14; D: TRBD1; J: TRBJ2-7
DNA: TGCGCCAGCAGCTCCGGGGACGCCCCCTACACCTTC; CDR3: CASSSGDAPYTF; size: NA; V: TRBV5-1; length: 12; D: NA; J: TRBJ1-2
DNA: TGTGCCAGCAGTTACCCCGGCTCTATGGGCGAGCAGTACTTC; CDR3: CASSYPGSMGEQYF; size: NA; V: TRBV6-6; length: 14; D: NA; J: TRBJ2-7
DNA: TGTGCCAGCAGACCCCGGGACAGGGGTACCGGGGAGCTGTTTTTT; CDR3: CASRPRDRGTGELFF; size: NA; V: TRBV6-4; length: 15; D: TRBD1; J: TRBJ2-2
DNA: TGTGCCAGCAGTACCGGACTAGCGGGAGAGTCAGATACGCAGTATTTT; CDR3: CASSTGLAGESDTQYF; size: NA; V: TRBV2; length: 16; D: TRBD2; J: TRBJ2-3
DNA: TGTGCCAGCAGTTACCTTGGGACTAGCGGCCGGAATGAGCAGTTCTTC; CDR3: CASSYLGTSGRNEQFF; size: NA; V: TRBV6-6; length: 16; D: TRBD2; J: TRBJ2-1
DNA: TGTGCCAGCAGTGATGGGAGGACAGAGACCCAGTACTTC; CDR3: CASSDGRTETQYF; size: NA; V: TRBV2; length: 13; D: NA; J: TRBJ2-5